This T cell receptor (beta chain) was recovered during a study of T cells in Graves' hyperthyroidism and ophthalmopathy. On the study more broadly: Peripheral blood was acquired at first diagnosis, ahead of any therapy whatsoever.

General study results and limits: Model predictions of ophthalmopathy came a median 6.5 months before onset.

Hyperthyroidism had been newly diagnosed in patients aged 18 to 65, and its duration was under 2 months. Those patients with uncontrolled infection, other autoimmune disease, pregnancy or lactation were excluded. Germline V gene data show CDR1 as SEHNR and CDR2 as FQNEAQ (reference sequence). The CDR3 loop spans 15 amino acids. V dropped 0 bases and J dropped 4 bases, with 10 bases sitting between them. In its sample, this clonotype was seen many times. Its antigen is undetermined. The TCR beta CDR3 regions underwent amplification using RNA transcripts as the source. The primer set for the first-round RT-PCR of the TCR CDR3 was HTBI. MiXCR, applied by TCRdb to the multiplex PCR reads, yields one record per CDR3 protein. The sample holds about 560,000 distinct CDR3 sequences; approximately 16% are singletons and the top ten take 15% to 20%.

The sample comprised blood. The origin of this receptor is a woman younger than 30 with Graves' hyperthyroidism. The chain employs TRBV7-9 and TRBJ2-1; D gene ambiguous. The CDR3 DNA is TGTGCCAGCAGCTTAGCCGCTACGGTGTACAATGAGCAGTTCTTC. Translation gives CASSLAATVYNEQFF.